The rows below give T cell receptor beta chains drawn from one sample of a study of shared clonotypes between healthy human individuals. Method: immunoSEQ multiplex PCR; TCRdb's copy keeps in-frame clones and lacks some. The data show 660,000 or so clones, 90% to 97% seen once. Sequencing was carried out using naive CD8+ T cells sorted from blood. The receptors shown here come from a woman between 25 and 40 years old in good health. Both conserved end residues are part of each CDR3. A D gene is named only where the DNA matches it firmly. Some rows have no size entry. The others give once, few or many, or a class for an expanded clone.

d_call: -
clone_size: -
v_call: TRBV6-5
j_call: TRBJ2-3
cdr3_aa: CASSPGTSTDTQYF
cdr3_nt: TGTGCCAGCAGCCCCGGGACTAGCACAGATACGCAGTATTTT

d_call: -
clone_size: -
v_call: TRBV7-9
j_call: TRBJ2-7
cdr3_aa: CASSFRLEGQSYEQYF
cdr3_nt: TGTGCCAGCAGCTTTAGACTAGAGGGCCAATCCTACGAGCAGTACTTC

d_call: TRBD1
clone_size: -
v_call: TRBV7-9
j_call: TRBJ2-7
cdr3_aa: CASRRTWDSSYEQYF
cdr3_nt: TGTGCCAGCAGGAGAACTTGGGACAGCTCCTACGAGCAGTACTTC

d_call: TRBD1
clone_size: -
v_call: TRBV29-1
j_call: TRBJ1-2
cdr3_aa: CSAKDRVNYGYTF
cdr3_nt: TGCAGCGCTAAGGACAGGGTGAACTATGGCTACACCTTC

d_call: TRBD2
clone_size: -
v_call: TRBV4-1
j_call: TRBJ2-1
cdr3_aa: CASSRTLSGSFNNEQFF
cdr3_nt: TGCGCCAGCAGCCGGACCCTTAGCGGGAGTTTTAACAATGAGCAGTTCTTC

d_call: -
clone_size: -
v_call: TRBV28
j_call: TRBJ1-5
cdr3_aa: CASSLAENQPQHF
cdr3_nt: TGTGCCAGCAGTTTAGCAGAGAATCAGCCCCAGCATTTT

d_call: TRBD2
clone_size: -
v_call: TRBV7-9
j_call: TRBJ2-3
cdr3_aa: CAGQAGTSGRGGTDTQYF
cdr3_nt: TGTGCCGGGCAGGCTGGGACTAGCGGGAGAGGTGGGACAGATACGCAGTATTTT

d_call: TRBD2
clone_size: -
v_call: TRBV5-4
j_call: TRBJ2-1
cdr3_aa: CASSWLAGGDEIF
cdr3_nt: TGTGCCAGCAGCTGGCTAGCGGGAGGGGACGAGATCTTC

d_call: -
clone_size: -
v_call: TRBV7-8
j_call: TRBJ2-1
cdr3_aa: CASTPTSLHNEQFF
cdr3_nt: TGTGCCAGCACCCCTACTAGCCTCCACAATGAGCAGTTCTTC

d_call: -
clone_size: -
v_call: TRBV10-3
j_call: TRBJ2-7
cdr3_aa: CAISDGYEQYF
cdr3_nt: TGTGCCATCAGTGACGGCTACGAGCAGTACTTC

d_call: TRBD2
clone_size: -
v_call: TRBV27
j_call: TRBJ2-1
cdr3_aa: CASSYTAGGANEQFF
cdr3_nt: TGTGCCAGCAGTTACACAGCGGGAGGGGCCAATGAGCAGTTCTTC

d_call: TRBD2
clone_size: once
v_call: TRBV19
j_call: TRBJ2-1
cdr3_aa: CASSREGEQFF
cdr3_nt: TGTGCCAGTAGTAGGGAGGGTGAGCAGTTCTTC

d_call: -
clone_size: -
v_call: TRBV6-1
j_call: TRBJ2-7
cdr3_aa: CASRPGTGYEQYF
cdr3_nt: TGTGCCAGCAGACCCGGGACTGGATACGAGCAGTACTTC

d_call: TRBD2
clone_size: -
v_call: TRBV28
j_call: TRBJ2-7
cdr3_aa: CASSLALSGRGKTYEQYF
cdr3_nt: TGTGCCAGCAGTCTGGCCCTTAGCGGGAGAGGGAAAACCTACGAGCAGTACTTC

d_call: -
clone_size: -
v_call: TRBV2
j_call: TRBJ2-3
cdr3_aa: CASRLSVSTDTQYF
cdr3_nt: TGTGCCAGCAGGCTATCTGTAAGCACAGATACGCAGTATTTT

d_call: -
clone_size: -
v_call: TRBV10-1
j_call: TRBJ2-7
cdr3_aa: CASSGGQLYEQYF
cdr3_nt: TGCGCCAGCAGCGGGGGACAGCTCTACGAGCAGTACTTC

d_call: TRBD1
clone_size: few
v_call: TRBV7-8
j_call: TRBJ1-2
cdr3_aa: CASSPGTANYGYTF
cdr3_nt: TGTGCCAGCAGCCCTGGGACAGCTAACTATGGCTACACCTTC

d_call: -
clone_size: -
v_call: TRBV27
j_call: TRBJ2-7
cdr3_aa: CASSFAGGPEQYF
cdr3_nt: TGTGCCAGCAGCTTCGCCGGGGGCCCCGAGCAGTACTTC

d_call: TRBD1
clone_size: -
v_call: TRBV6-5
j_call: TRBJ1-2
cdr3_aa: CASSKTGGGYGYTF
cdr3_nt: TGTGCCAGCAGCAAGACAGGGGGCGGCTATGGCTACACCTTC

d_call: TRBD1
clone_size: -
v_call: TRBV6-4
j_call: TRBJ2-3
cdr3_aa: CASRLRQGPTDTQYF
cdr3_nt: TGTGCCAGCAGACTCCGACAGGGACCAACAGATACGCAGTATTTT

d_call: -
clone_size: -
v_call: TRBV7-9
j_call: TRBJ2-1
cdr3_aa: CASSAQGNEQFF
cdr3_nt: TGTGCCAGCAGCGCACAGGGAAATGAGCAGTTCTTC

d_call: -
clone_size: -
v_call: TRBV2
j_call: TRBJ2-7
cdr3_aa: CASSVSAYEQYF
cdr3_nt: TGTGCCAGCAGTGTGTCCGCCTACGAGCAGTACTTC

d_call: TRBD2
clone_size: -
v_call: TRBV27
j_call: TRBJ2-5
cdr3_aa: CASSTGTSGRIQYF
cdr3_nt: TGTGCCAGCAGTACCGGGACTAGCGGGAGAATCCAGTACTTC

d_call: -
clone_size: -
v_call: TRBV30
j_call: TRBJ1-1
cdr3_aa: CACTDLSEKLVEAFF
cdr3_nt: TGTGCCTGCACGGACCTCAGCGAAAAGCTAGTGGAAGCTTTCTTT

d_call: -
clone_size: -
v_call: TRBV4-1
j_call: TRBJ2-7
cdr3_aa: CASSQLGAKGEQYF
cdr3_nt: TGCGCCAGCAGCCAGCTGGGAGCTAAGGGTGAGCAGTACTTC

d_call: TRBD1
clone_size: -
v_call: TRBV5-4
j_call: TRBJ1-2
cdr3_aa: CASTGQDHNYGYTF
cdr3_nt: TGTGCCAGCACCGGACAGGATCATAACTATGGCTACACCTTC

d_call: TRBD2
clone_size: -
v_call: TRBV28
j_call: TRBJ2-2
cdr3_aa: CASSHPSGWNTGELFF
cdr3_nt: TGTGCCAGCAGCCACCCTAGCGGTTGGAACACCGGGGAGCTGTTTTTT

d_call: -
clone_size: -
v_call: TRBV6-4
j_call: TRBJ2-3
cdr3_aa: CATKTGDGGTDTQYF
cdr3_nt: TGTGCCACCAAGACGGGAGATGGGGGCACAGATACGCAGTATTTT

d_call: -
clone_size: -
v_call: TRBV28
j_call: TRBJ2-3
cdr3_aa: CASSRDLMVDTQYF
cdr3_nt: TGTGCCAGCAGCAGGGACCTAATGGTAGATACGCAGTATTTT

d_call: -
clone_size: -
v_call: TRBV11-3
j_call: TRBJ1-2
cdr3_aa: CASSSDRGYGYTF
cdr3_nt: TGTGCCAGCAGCTCGGACAGAGGCTATGGCTACACCTTC

d_call: TRBD1
clone_size: -
v_call: TRBV10-2
j_call: TRBJ2-1
cdr3_aa: CASRTGAYNEQFF
cdr3_nt: TGCGCCAGCAGGACAGGGGCCTACAATGAGCAGTTCTTC

d_call: -
clone_size: -
v_call: TRBV11-1
j_call: TRBJ2-2
cdr3_aa: CASSLLPPAGELFF
cdr3_nt: TGTGCCAGCAGCTTACTCCCCCCGGCCGGGGAGCTGTTTTTT

d_call: TRBD1
clone_size: -
v_call: TRBV5-6
j_call: TRBJ2-7
cdr3_aa: CASSLGTGDEQYF
cdr3_nt: TGTGCCAGCAGCCTTGGGACAGGGGATGAGCAGTACTTC

d_call: -
clone_size: -
v_call: TRBV28
j_call: TRBJ2-7
cdr3_aa: CASSSTTKTVYEQYF
cdr3_nt: TGTGCCAGCAGTTCAACCACCAAGACCGTCTACGAGCAGTACTTC

d_call: -
clone_size: -
v_call: TRBV7-9
j_call: TRBJ2-1
cdr3_aa: CACPAELPSPEQFF
cdr3_nt: TGTGCCTGTCCGGCGGAGCTCCCCTCCCCTGAGCAGTTCTTC

d_call: -
clone_size: once
v_call: TRBV29-1
j_call: TRBJ1-2
cdr3_aa: CSVDQRTDGYTF
cdr3_nt: TGCAGCGTTGATCAGAGGACAGACGGCTACACCTTC

d_call: TRBD2
clone_size: -
v_call: TRBV19
j_call: TRBJ2-1
cdr3_aa: CASSRTSRNEQFF
cdr3_nt: TGTGCCAGTAGCCGGACTAGCAGGAATGAGCAGTTCTTC

d_call: -
clone_size: few
v_call: TRBV13
j_call: TRBJ1-1
cdr3_aa: CASSLGRGEAFF
cdr3_nt: TGTGCCAGCAGCTTAGGCAGGGGCGAAGCTTTCTTT

d_call: -
clone_size: few
v_call: TRBV19
j_call: TRBJ1-5
cdr3_aa: CASSNLDSNQPQHF
cdr3_nt: TGTGCCAGTAGTAACCTGGATAGCAATCAGCCCCAGCATTTT

d_call: -
clone_size: -
v_call: TRBV7-8
j_call: TRBJ2-3
cdr3_aa: CASSHRQESTDTQYF
cdr3_nt: TGTGCCAGCAGCCACCGACAGGAGTCCACAGATACGCAGTATTTT

d_call: -
clone_size: -
v_call: TRBV5-4
j_call: TRBJ2-7
cdr3_aa: CASSSQDYEQYF
cdr3_nt: TGTGCCAGCAGTTCACAGGACTACGAGCAGTACTTC

d_call: -
clone_size: -
v_call: TRBV7-2
j_call: TRBJ2-2
cdr3_aa: CASSLLGGSDTGELFF
cdr3_nt: TGTGCCAGCAGCTTATTGGGCGGGTCCGACACCGGGGAGCTGTTTTTT

d_call: TRBD1
clone_size: -
v_call: TRBV19
j_call: TRBJ1-5
cdr3_aa: CASSPTGQLNQPQHF
cdr3_nt: TGTGCCAGTAGTCCCACGGGACAGCTCAATCAGCCCCAGCATTTT

d_call: TRBD2
clone_size: -
v_call: TRBV7-2
j_call: TRBJ2-7
cdr3_aa: CASSLGREGPYEQYF
cdr3_nt: TGTGCCAGCAGCTTAGGGCGGGAGGGTCCCTACGAGCAGTACTTC

d_call: -
clone_size: -
v_call: TRBV9
j_call: TRBJ2-1
cdr3_aa: CASSVGDIGAYNEQFF
cdr3_nt: TGTGCCAGCAGCGTAGGGGACATAGGTGCCTACAATGAGCAGTTCTTC

d_call: TRBD2
clone_size: -
v_call: TRBV5-4
j_call: TRBJ2-7
cdr3_aa: CASSSPTSGRAYEQYF
cdr3_nt: TGTGCCAGCAGCTCCCCGACTAGCGGGAGGGCTTATGAGCAGTACTTC